This paragraph covers one T cell receptor (beta chain) sequence. Which antigen it targets is not known. No clone much larger than this one lies a single base away; base qualities are absent. The TCR beta CDR3 regions were amplified from RNA transcripts. A first-round RT-PCR of the TCR CDR3 used the HTBI primer set with the Qiagen OneStep RT-PCR kit. Libraries were constructed in a second round of multiplex PCR, after which size selection and purification were carried out. Sequencing of the libraries was done on an Illumina HiSeq2000 using paired-end 100 bp reads. Concerning the study's data processing: Raw data were processed with SOAPnuke, discarding reads with adapters, uncalled bases, mean Phred below 15, or no exact constant-primer or identifier match. COPE v1.2.5 was used to merge high-quality paired reads, and clonotypes were defined as unique nucleotide sequences. MiTCR v1.1 was used to align clonotypes to the IMGT TRBV, TRBD and TRBJ reference segments. Only V-J combinations with frequency above 0.0001, covering approximately 99% of repertoires, were analysed. The TCS score was defined as F50 (clonal expansion) divided by E x V (chaos), with BLOSUM62-based TCRdist calculated between CDR3 peptides within each V-J. Welch's t-statistics and random forest reduced several hundred V-J features to 10 to 15, which were used in a naive Bayes classifier (R e1071). TCRdb applied fastp at Q25 and MiXCR to the public reads, then kept only in-frame beta chains. Entries that share a CDR3 protein sequence are merged under the most common genes and DNA. TCRdb's processing, not the authors' own work, is the source of the V and J calls. The sample profile shows about 570,000 distinct CDR3 sequences; around 15% of them were found once. Roughly 13% of the sample comes from the top ten.

The germline V and J ends show losses of 6 bases and 6 bases respectively, and no gene match explains 10 bases of the junction. Including the terminal cysteine and phenylalanine, the CDR3 comprises 15 residues. This entry keeps only the CDR3 DNA: 45 bases, framed from base 1. For CDR1 and CDR2, the germline V gene lists KGHSH and LQKENI. Stable Graves' hyperthyroidism was defined as no progression to ophthalmopathy during 18 months of follow-up. The hyperthyroidism patients were between 18 and 65 years old and newly diagnosed, with a disease duration of less than 2 months. Exclusion was applied to patients with uncontrolled infections, other autoimmune diseases, pregnancy or lactation. Clinical symptoms, serum thyroxine and TRAb, thyroid ultrasound, and orbital computed tomography formed the basis for the diagnoses. Ficoll-Paque density gradient centrifugation was used to isolate PBMCs from about 9.4 ml of fresh peripheral blood. Trizol reagent was used to extract total RNA, and RNA quality was then checked on an Agilent 2100 Bioanalyzer.

The data derive from a study of T cells in Graves' hyperthyroidism and ophthalmopathy (dated by TCRdb to about 2019). With respect to the entire study: Peripheral blood samples were taken at the time of initial diagnosis, prior to any treatment. To identify distinguishing TCR V-J signatures, a discovery cohort of some 99 patients was used, comprising under 45 with Graves' ophthalmopathy and 57 with stable Graves' hyperthyroidism. An independent validation cohort of about 19 hyperthyroidism patients and roughly 16 patients who later progressed to ophthalmopathy tested prospective prediction of ophthalmopathy. The 85 to 100 discovery patients were divided at random into training and test sets in a 7:3 ratio. The study also compared thyroid tissue and blood T-cell repertoires from more than 5 Graves' hyperthyroidism patients. Following sampling, methimazole starting at 30 mg daily was given to hyperthyroidism patients, and high-dose intravenous methylprednisolone was given to ophthalmopathy patients. The paper reports TCR Vbeta CDR3 sequencing of 130 to 150 peripheral blood samples: fewer than 50 ophthalmopathy, roughly 74 hyperthyroidism and 17 progressor patients. Overall study results and their limits: During validation, the model predicted progression to ophthalmopathy a median of about 6.3 months ahead of onset, with around 71% sensitivity and less than 85% specificity. Most expanded thyroid clonotypes (frequency above 0.001) were also detected in blood, a finding suggesting that blood repertoires may reflect thyroid immune responses. Sample size was not statistically predetermined, and blinding of investigators to group allocation was not performed. A 13 V-J signature model separated ophthalmopathy from stable hyperthyroidism, with roughly 88% sensitivity and roughly 82% specificity in cross-validation and 80%/75% in testing.

This chain is built from TRBV18 and TRBJ1-4; 7 junctional bases match TRBD1. The source is a woman aged 40 to 50 with Graves' hyperthyroidism. Sequenced sample: blood. DNA sequence: TGTGCCAGCTCCGCGAGGGGGACAGATGATGAAAAACTGTTTTTT. Translated, this gives CASSARGTDDEKLFF.